This TCR beta chain was identified in a study of CD8 T cells in ankylosing spondylitis (dated by TCRdb to between 2016 and 2019). About the full investigation: The study set out to find disease-linked TCR variants by profiling T cell receptor beta repertoires in ankylosing spondylitis patients and healthy donors. Peripheral blood samples were taken, and synovial fluid was additionally collected from ankylosing spondylitis patients. In total, the full study cohort was made up of about 110 healthy donors and 25 or so ankylosing spondylitis patients. Points the paper makes about the study in general: The disease-linked clones were reported to be significantly enriched in matched synovial fluid samples from ankylosing spondylitis patients. Some TCR beta motif variants had previously been reported in synovial fluid and blood of reactive arthritis patients, which suggested common disease-initiation mechanisms. Blood from ankylosing spondylitis patients appeared to be characterized by a TCR beta motif made up of under ten highly homologous amino acid variants. The disease-linked clones showed a CD8+ phenotype and occurred at relatively low frequencies in peripheral blood.

The germline V gene gives CDR1 as MGHRA and CDR2 as YSYEKL. Its CDR3 holds 17 amino acids, cysteine through phenylalanine. Only CDR3 DNA is held: 51 bases, read in frame from base 1. V is cut back by 1 base and J by 4 bases, with 8 bases in the junction unmatched. For sequencing, an Illumina HiSeq 2500 was employed. TCR beta libraries were prepared by quantitative 5'-RACE with molecular barcodes. The authors processed their data as follows. A new computational method based on a probabilistic model of VDJ rearrangement was used to identify disease-linked TCR variants. The public reads were run again by TCRdb, first through fastp at Q25 and then through MiXCR, and only productive beta chains were kept. Each record represents a unique CDR3 protein, reported with the most common genes and DNA among its rows. The V and J calls come from TCRdb's annotation, not from the publication. The sample profile shows about 360,000 distinct CDR3 sequences; approximately 22% of them were found once. Together, the top ten hold 10% to 15% of the sample.

As for this clonotype: Its target antigen remains unknown. Base qualities are not at hand, and no much larger clone is one base apart.

The TCR comes from a male donor with ankylosing spondylitis or in good health (not recorded which). Material: blood, either unsorted or a sorted T cell fraction (not recorded which). The chain employs TRBV4-1 and TRBJ2-5, with TRBD2 identical over 11 junction bases. The CDR3 reads CASSQGVSGGAGETQYF. The DNA reads TGCGCCAGCAGCCAAGGGGTTAGCGGGGGGGCGGGAGAGACCCAGTACTTC.